A single sample gave rise to the 20 T cell receptor beta chains below, sequenced in a study of T cells in Graves' hyperthyroidism and ophthalmopathy. RNA transcripts were the template for amplifying TCR beta CDR3 regions. A first-round RT-PCR of the TCR CDR3 used the HTBI primer set. Each CDR3 protein is one row after TCRdb ran MiXCR on the multiplex PCR reads. The sample shows fewer than 500,000 distinct CDR3 sequences, roughly 15% of them seen only once. Sequencing was performed on blood. These receptors originate from a woman aged 30 to 39 with Graves' ophthalmopathy.

This clonotype showed up just a few times. In DNA form, the CDR3 reads TGTGCCAGCAGCCGGGGCTCGGCCTCCCAGTACTTC. Translation: CASSRGSASQYF. This chain joins TRBV7-9 and TRBJ2-5, with D possibly being TRBD1 or TRBD2 (5 bases each). This CDR3 is built from 12 residues. V lost 5 bases, J lost 9 bases, and 13 bases lay in between. Germline CDR1 reads SEHNR; CDR2 reads FQNEAQ (reference sequence).

This clonotype was found many times. The V gene is TRBV7-8, the J gene TRBJ1-6; 7 bases align to TRBD1. CDR1 and CDR2 from the germline V gene are SGHVS and FQNEAQ. CDR3 length equals 16 residues. The V segment lost 5 bases and the J segment 5 bases; nucleotides outside the gene matches: 9. The CDR3 sequence is CASSAIDRVNNSPLHF. Here the CDR3 DNA reads TGTGCCAGCAGCGCCATAGACAGGGTTAATAATTCACCCCTCCACTTT.

The chain couples TRBV11-3 to TRBJ2-2; TRBD2 agrees at 9 bases. The CDR3 consists of 16 residues. Germline V lookup: CDR1 SGHNT, CDR2 YENEEA. Trimming at V came to 2 bases and at J to 7 bases, leaving 8 bases not matched to a gene. The CDR3 nucleotides are TGTGCCAGCAGCTTAACCGAGCGGGGGGCCGGCGGGGAGCTGTTTTTT. Translating it yields CASSLTERGAGGELFF.

Many counts were recorded for this clonotype. This sequence joins TRBV7-2 and TRBJ1-2; D gene ambiguous. The CDR3 loop spans 17 amino acids. Trimming cost V 0 bases and J 6 bases, with 20 bases left between them. In germline, CDR1 is SGHTA, CDR2 FQGNSA. DNA of the CDR3: TGTGCCAGCAGCTTAGCGGGCGACGTTCGCGGATGGAATGGCTACACCTTC. It yields the protein CASSLAGDVRGWNGYTF.

This clonotype was recorded many times. This chain uses TRBV5-1 with TRBJ2-1; a weak D match, TRBD2 (5 bases). V lost 0 bases to trimming and J lost 7 bases, with 14 bases between them. The CDR3 is 15 residues long. Looked up from germline, CDR1 is SGHRS and CDR2 is YFSETQ. The CDR3 here is CASSLGHPSLNEQFF. CDR3 DNA sequence: TGCGCCAGCAGCTTGGGACACCCTAGCCTAAATGAGCAGTTCTTC.

This sequence joins TRBV2 and TRBJ1-1; the D gene is possibly TRBD1 (5 bases). Per the germline V gene, CDR1 is SNHLY and CDR2 is FYNNEI. The V end lost 7 bases, the J end lost 0 bases, and 12 bases lay between the germline ends. The CDR3 is 14 amino acids. This CDR3 is CASMEGFMNTEAFF. The CDR3 DNA follows: TGTGCCAGCATGGAGGGGTTCATGAACACTGAAGCTTTCTTT.

This clonotype has at least ten counts. The J gene is TRBJ2-5, the V gene TRBV2, with D possibly being TRBD2 (7 bases). Germline V gives CDR1 SNHLY, CDR2 FYNNEI. The length of the CDR3 is 15 residues. In DNA, the CDR3 is TGTTCCTGTAATATTAGAGGGGGGGTCGAAGAGACCCAGTACTTC. Amino acid sequence: CSCNIRGGVEETQYF.

The rearrangement links TRBV10-3 to TRBJ1-1; D is undetermined. There are 16 residues in the CDR3. Trimming stripped 3 bases from V and 4 bases from J, with 18 bases between. Germline CDR1 reads ENHRY; CDR2 reads SYGVKD. The CDR3 region is CAISDPPDPTPTEAFF. CDR3 in DNA: TGTGCCATCAGTGACCCCCCCGACCCAACCCCCACTGAAGCTTTCTTT.

The chain joins TRBV9 to TRBJ2-2; D unresolved. V was clipped by 3 bases and J by 5 bases, with 8 bases between them. This CDR3 contains 13 residues. Germline CDR1 reads SGDLS; CDR2 reads YYNGEE. DNA of the CDR3: TGTGCCAGCAGCGCTCAAAGAACCGGGGAGCTGTTTTTT. This sequence encodes CASSAQRTGELFF.

This clonotype occurred many times. In nucleotides, the CDR3 is TGCAGTGCTAGTCGGGGACAGGTCGGCGAACTGTTTTTT. Its protein is CSASRGQVGELFF. V gene TRBV20-1 combines with J gene TRBJ1-4, with TRBD1 matching 8 bases. Germline CDR1 reads DFQATT; CDR2 reads SNEGSKA (reference sequence). CDR3 length: 13 residues. V trimming: 3 bases; J trimming: 12 bases; junction bases outside the gene matches: 9.

This clonotype was recorded at least ten times. V is TRBV18 and J is TRBJ1-1; D is possibly TRBD1 (5 bases). Trimming took 6 bases from V and 2 from J, leaving 16 bases between them. CDR3 length: 15 amino acids. Looked up from germline, CDR1 is KGHSH and CDR2 is LQKENI. The CDR3 coding sequence is TGTGCCAGCTCCACCGGGGCAGGGCCCAACACTGAAGCTTTCTTT. This encodes CASSTGAGPNTEAFF.

V gene TRBV28 combines with J gene TRBJ2-6; D is possibly TRBD1 (5 bases). This CDR3 has 16 residues. CDR1 MDHEN and CDR2 SYDVKM come from the germline V gene. Trimming stripped 6 bases from V and 0 bases from J, with 12 bases between. CDR3 nucleotide sequence: TGTGCCAGCAGGGGCAGGGTAGCCTCTGGGGCCAACGTCCTGACTTTC. Amino acids: CASRGRVASGANVLTF.

This clonotype was seen ten or more times. The chain links TRBV20-1 to TRBJ1-1, with D uncertain. Trimming took 5 bases from V and 1 from J, leaving 17 bases between them. This CDR3 contains 15 residues. The germline gives CDR1 DFQATT, CDR2 SNEGSKA (reference sequence). The CDR3 bases are TGCAGTGCTCCCGAGAGGGCGGGGAGGAACACTGAAGCTTTCTTT. It yields the protein CSAPERAGRNTEAFF.

This clonotype appeared many times. The chain couples TRBV28 to TRBJ1-3; TRBD1 matches at 10 bases. The CDR3 sequence is 17 residues long. The ends lost 5 bases at V and 4 bases at J; junction bases unmatched: 11. Germline CDR1 MDHEN, CDR2 SYDVKM. The DNA of the CDR3 is TGTGCCAGCAGTCTCTGGGACAGGGGATCATCCGGAAACACCATATATTTT. It is translated as CASSLWDRGSSGNTIYF.

In its sample, this clonotype was seen many times. J is TRBJ2-1 and V is TRBV27; D could derive from TRBD1 or TRBD2 (6 bases each). V lost 1 base and J 4 bases, leaving 14 bases between the germline ends. This CDR3 spans 16 amino acids. Germline V CDR1 and CDR2: MNHEY, SMNVEV (reference sequence). For the CDR3, the DNA is TGTGCCAGCAGTTTATACCGGGGGCTTTTTTACAATGAGCAGTTCTTC. Residues: CASSLYRGLFYNEQFF.

This clonotype was picked up many times. The chain joins TRBV10-3 to TRBJ2-5; 8 bases match TRBD2. Germline values: CDR1 ENHRY, CDR2 SYGVKD. This CDR3 is built from 14 residues. Trimming removed 3 bases from V and 9 bases from J; junction bases left unmatched: 9. The CDR3 spells CAISDLRGAQAQYF. CDR3 nucleotide sequence: TGTGCCATCAGTGACTTGCGGGGGGCGCAGGCCCAGTACTTC.

This clonotype has more than one count but fewer than ten. This sequence joins TRBV7-2 and TRBJ1-2, with D tentatively TRBD1 (6 bases). Between the trimmed V and J ends, which lost 0 bases and 8 bases, there was a span of 25 bases. The CDR3 has 18 amino acids. The germline CDR1 and CDR2 sequences are SGHTA and FQGNSA. The CDR3 nucleotides read TGTGCCAGCAGCTTAGCGGCGGGGGCTAATGAGCAGCAGGAGGGCTACACCTTC. As protein: CASSLAAGANEQQEGYTF.

This clonotype appeared many times. The chain carries TRBV12-3 or TRBV12-4 and TRBJ2-3; D is undetermined. Trimming shortened V by 6 bases and J by 3 bases, and 16 bases separated the two germline ends. The CDR3 runs to 15 residues. CDR3 in DNA: TGTGCCAGCAGCCCTAGTCAGATCCGGACAGATACGCAGTATTTT. As protein: CASSPSQIRTDTQYF.

This clonotype has a handful of counts. The rearrangement uses TRBV5-5 and TRBJ1-4, with TRBD1 matching 7 bases. CDR1 SGHKS and CDR2 YYEKEE come from the germline V gene (reference sequence). CDR3 size: 14 residues. Germline trimming cut 4 bases from V and 5 bases from J; bases unmatched to any gene: 5. This CDR3 reads CASSKGQLNEKLFF. The CDR3 region has the DNA TGTGCCAGCAGCAAGGGACAGCTAAATGAAAAACTGTTTTTT.

V and J are TRBV10-3 and TRBJ2-1, with a weak D call TRBD1 (5 bases). Trimming left V 8 bases short and J 7 bases short, with 18 bases between. This CDR3 is 14 amino acids long. CDR1 and CDR2 (germline): ENHRY, SYGVKD. As DNA, the CDR3 is TGTGCCATCGGAGTTGGGGCCCAAGCTAATGAGCAGTTCTTC. Protein sequence: CAIGVGAQANEQFF.